The entry below describes one TCR beta chain. The sample originates from a study of OX40 agonist ivuxolimab in advanced cancers. Study-level information: Ivuxolimab, an agonist antibody against OX40 (CD134), was given to patients. With a range of 23 to 79, age averaged approximately 54 years, and about 82% were male.

Profiled with immunoSEQ multiplex PCR; TCRdb holds only in-frame clones, not every one. The sample yields roughly 70,000 clones, 75% to 90% seen once. Per the germline V gene, CDR1 is SGHDT and CDR2 is YYEEEE. The V end was cut by 0 bases, the J end by 4 bases, with 7 bases between. CDR3 length: 13 residues. Autoimmune disease history or systemic immunosuppression was exclusionary. The receptor was isolated from an adult with an advanced solid tumor such as melanoma, head and neck, liver or kidney cancer. Sequencing was performed on CD4+ or CD8+ T cells sorted from blood, taken in a trial of the OX40 agonist ivuxolimab. The chain combines TRBV5-6 with TRBJ1-1; TRBD1 might be the D (5 bases). This CDR3 is CASSLEGTTEAFF. Here the CDR3 DNA reads TGTGCCAGCAGCTTGGAAGGGACCACTGAAGCTTTCTTT.